These 29 T cell receptor beta chains came from one sample sequenced in a study of sequential checkpoint blockade in melanoma. The data were produced by immunoSEQ multiplex PCR, yet TCRdb's version contains in-frame clones alone and is incomplete. Of more than 15,000 clones listed, approximately 73% are singletons. As to treatment: randomized to nivolumab then ipilimumab (arm A) or the reverse (arm B). The sample in question was CD8+ T cells sorted from blood (inferred from file names), obtained from a patient given nivolumab and ipilimumab in sequence. Every receptor here comes from a human donor with melanoma.

The V call is TRBV5-1, the J call TRBJ2-7; a possible D gene is TRBD1 (6 bases). Germline-derived CDR1 and CDR2 are SGHRS and YFSETQ. This CDR3 has 13 residues. V was trimmed by 5 bases and J by 2 bases, leaving 11 bases between them. The CDR3 protein is CASSWDKTYEQYF. The CDR3 DNA reads as TGCGCCAGCAGTTGGGACAAAACCTACGAGCAGTACTTC.

A few counts support this clone. This chain connects TRBV29-1 to TRBJ1-1, with D possibly being TRBD1 (5 bases). Germline lookup yields CDR1 SQVTM and CDR2 ANQGSEA. With 6 bases removed from V and 7 bases from J, the gap between germline ends came to 15 bases. The CDR3 covers 12 residues. CDR3 DNA: TGCAGCGTCGTCCTCATGGGGGGTGAAGCTTTCTTT. It yields the protein CSVVLMGGEAFF.

V usage is TRBV4-3 and J usage is TRBJ2-5; 10 bases are a match to TRBD2. The CDR3 has 15 residues. V gave up 4 bases and J gave up 5 bases; unmatched junction bases: 7. The germline gives CDR1 LGHNA, CDR2 YSLEER. The CDR3 bases are TGCGCCAGCAGCCTGACCCTAGCGGGAGCGGAGACCCAGTACTTC. Translation gives CASSLTLAGAETQYF.

The CDR3 DNA sequence: TGTGCCAGCAGCCCGGACAGGGCGGCCGAGCAGTACTTC. Translation gives CASSPDRAAEQYF. The rearrangement links TRBV11-2 to TRBJ2-7; 8 bases agree with TRBD1. With 5 bases clipped from V and 6 bases from J, the junction kept 6 bases outside the gene matches. Germline V gene data show CDR1 as SGHAT and CDR2 as FQNNGV. The CDR3 totals 13 residues.

V is TRBV25-1 and J is TRBJ2-1, with 11 bases lining up with TRBD2. This CDR3 comprises 13 residues. The germline gives CDR1 MGHDK, CDR2 SYGVNS. Trimming removed 4 bases from V and 14 bases from J; junction bases left unmatched: 7. The CDR3 here is CASSGLAGGPEFF. The DNA for the CDR3 is TGTGCCAGCAGTGGGTTAGCGGGGGGGCCGGAGTTCTTC.

This clone was detected only a few times. The CDR3 region has the DNA TGTGCCAGCAGCCCGACAGGGGAGCTATACGAGCAGTACTTC. It specifies CASSPTGELYEQYF. The J gene is TRBJ2-7, the V gene TRBV7-7; 8 nucleotides agree with TRBD1. The V gene end was trimmed by 5 bases and the J gene end by 4 bases; junction bases not matched to a gene: 7. CDR1 and CDR2 (germline): SSHAT, FNYEAQ (reference sequence). The CDR3 has 14 residues.

V and J are TRBV7-6 and TRBJ1-4, with 7 bases fitting TRBD1. This CDR3 region has 14 residues. CDR1 SGHVS and CDR2 FNYEAQ come from the germline V gene. Germline trimming cut 4 bases from V and 8 bases from J; bases unmatched to any gene: 7. The CDR3 protein is CASSSGGTVEKLFF. CDR3 DNA sequence: TGTGCCAGCAGCTCGGGGGGGACAGTAGAAAAACTGTTTTTT.

This clone occurred a few times. This chain links TRBV19 with TRBJ2-7; no reliable D call. The CDR3 is 14 residues long. The germline CDR1 and CDR2 sequences are LNHDA and SQIVND (reference sequence). Between the trimmed V and J ends, which lost 1 base and 2 bases, there was a span of 9 bases. The chain's CDR3 is CASSIVGTTYEQYF. The CDR3 DNA reads TGTGCCAGTAGTATAGTCGGTACCACCTACGAGCAGTACTTC.

The chain joins TRBV4-2 to TRBJ2-7; 8 positions agree with TRBD2. Unmatched junction bases numbered 6, after V lost 0 bases and J lost 2 bases. The CDR3 consists of 16 residues. Germline CDR1 LGHNA, CDR2 YNFKEQ. In nucleotides, the CDR3 is TGTGCCAGCAGCCAAGACCCGGCGGGGGGTGCCTACGAGCAGTACTTC. It is translated as CASSQDPAGGAYEQYF.

This clone was seen a few times. V gene TRBV10-1 combines with J gene TRBJ2-7; perhaps TRBD1 as D (6 bases). The CDR3 contains 14 residues. Trimming pared 11 bases from V and 0 bases from J, leaving 17 bases between. Germline loops: CDR1 WNHNN, CDR2 SYGVQD (reference sequence). CDR3 residues: CARLRGPSSYEQYF. The DNA for the CDR3 is TGCGCCCGCCTCAGGGGCCCCAGCTCCTACGAGCAGTACTTC.

The chain uses TRBV5-4 and TRBJ1-1; D is possibly TRBD1 (5 bases). CDR1 SGHNT and CDR2 YYREEE come from the germline V gene (reference sequence). Trimming took off 4 bases at V and 5 bases at J, with 12 bases between the two ends. The CDR3 has 13 residues. This chain's CDR3 is CASSRTSITEAFF. Here the CDR3 DNA reads TGTGCCAGCAGCCGGACAAGTATAACTGAAGCTTTCTTT.

The chain is built from TRBV21-1 and TRBJ2-2; TRBD2 was called by the table and not checked on the DNA. TRBV21-1 is marked as a pseudogene. The CDR3 spans 18 residues. CDR3 bases: TGTGCCAGCAGCAAAGCCGCCAGAGGTTCTTTGAACACCGGGGAGCTGTTTTTT. As protein: CASSKAARGSLNTGELFF.

The chain combines TRBV7-6 with TRBJ2-1; 9 bases agree with TRBD2. Germline CDR1 and CDR2: SGHVS and FNYEAQ. This CDR3 contains 17 residues. Germline trimming cut 5 bases from V and 3 bases from J; bases unmatched to any gene: 11. CDR3 coding DNA: TGTGCCAGCAGCCGAGAGCGGGGGGCCGGATTCTACAATGAGCAGTTCTTC. It yields the protein CASSRERGAGFYNEQFF.

This clone qualifies as large (0.1 to 1%). The identical CDR3 is also encoded by other nucleotide sequences in the sample. The CDR3: CASSPPQGGPYEQYF. The CDR3 coding sequence is TGTGCCAGCTCACCACCGCAGGGTGGGCCCTACGAGCAGTACTTC. This chain uses TRBV18 with TRBJ2-7; weak D call: TRBD1 (5 bases). Deletions cut 0 bases from V and 2 bases from J, with 11 bases between. Germline-derived CDR1 and CDR2 are KGHSH and LQKENI. The CDR3 length is 15 residues.

The chain combines TRBV7-9 with TRBJ2-7; D ambiguous. Deletions cut 2 bases from V and 1 base from J, with 12 bases between. The CDR3 length is 15 residues. Germline V gene lookup returns CDR1 SEHNR and CDR2 FQNEAQ (reference sequence). Here the CDR3 DNA reads TGTGCCAGCAGCTTATTAGCCTCGGGTTCCTACGAGCAGTACTTC. This translates into CASSLLASGSYEQYF.

V is TRBV27 and J is TRBJ2-1; perhaps TRBD2 as D (6 bases). The germline CDR1 and CDR2 sequences are MNHEY and SMNVEV (reference sequence). Trimming cost V 0 bases and J 6 bases, with 15 bases left between them. This CDR3 region has 16 residues. The CDR3: CASSLSAGFLINEQFF. The CDR3 nucleotides are TGTGCCAGCAGTTTATCGGCGGGGTTCCTCATCAATGAGCAGTTCTTC.

The chain's CDR3 is CASSLGGSLYNEQFF. CDR3 bases: TGTGCCAGCAGTTTAGGCGGTAGCTTATACAATGAGCAGTTCTTC. The V gene is TRBV27, the J gene TRBJ2-1; no definite D call. In germline, CDR1 is MNHEY, CDR2 SMNVEV (reference sequence). The CDR3 is made up of 15 amino acids. V was clipped by 2 bases and J by 4 bases, with 12 bases between them.

The chain combines TRBV9 with TRBJ2-1, with D perhaps TRBD2 (6 bases). Germline values: CDR1 SGDLS, CDR2 YYNGEE. The V and J ends lost 0 bases and 5 bases respectively, with 12 bases between them. CDR3 size: 15 residues. The CDR3 spells CASSVAGATNNEQFF. As DNA, the CDR3 is TGTGCCAGCAGCGTAGCGGGAGCGACAAACAATGAGCAGTTCTTC.

V and J are TRBV5-6 and TRBJ1-1, with a possible D match to TRBD1 (5 bases). The CDR3 is 14 residues long. CDR1 and CDR2 (germline): SGHDT, YYEEEE. V was shortened by 0 bases and J by 3 bases, with 9 bases between the two germline ends. The CDR3 region has the DNA TGTGCCAGCAGCTTGGGGTCAGGGCACACTGAAGCTTTCTTT. It translates to CASSLGSGHTEAFF.

The J gene is TRBJ2-3, the V gene TRBV11-2, with a tentative D call TRBD2 (6 bases). The CDR3 spans 18 residues. Germline V gives CDR1 SGHAT, CDR2 FQNNGV. V was clipped by 0 bases and J by 2 bases, with 18 bases between them. CDR3 in amino acids: CASSLDWREKTPTDTQYF. As DNA, the CDR3 is TGTGCCAGCAGCTTAGATTGGCGGGAAAAGACCCCCACAGATACGCAGTATTTT.

Note on this clone: A much larger clonotype is one base distant, so this may be a read error. Other DNA variants within this sample encode the same CDR3. The V call is TRBV6-1, the J call TRBJ2-7, with 7 bases fitting TRBD1. CDR3 length equals 15 residues. J was trimmed by 0 bases and V by 6 bases; bases with no gene match: 8. The germline V gene encodes CDR1 MNHNS and CDR2 SASEGT. CDR3 protein: CASSENGDSSYEQYF. CDR3 nucleotide sequence: TGTGCCAGCAGCGAGAATGGGGACAGCTCCTACGAGCAGTACTTC.

This clone was seen a single time. The chain employs TRBV5-1 and TRBJ2-2, with D possibly being TRBD1 (6 bases). Germline-derived CDR1 and CDR2 are SGHRS and YFSETQ. V was shortened by 3 bases and J by 3 bases, with 21 bases between the two germline ends. The CDR3 length is 18 residues. The CDR3 region is CASSSSGPWRTDTGELFF. As DNA, the CDR3 is TGCGCCAGCAGCTCCTCAGGACCCTGGAGGACAGACACCGGGGAGCTGTTTTTT.

This chain uses TRBV15 with TRBJ2-7; possibly TRBD2 for D (5 bases). Germline V gives CDR1 LNHNV, CDR2 YYDKDF (reference sequence). V lost 6 bases and J 7 bases, leaving 13 bases between the germline ends. This CDR3 contains 12 residues. In nucleotides, the CDR3 is TGTGCCACCAGAGTCTCGCGAGGGGAGCAGTACTTC. Protein product: CATRVSRGEQYF.

This clone is a singleton in its sample. The V call is TRBV25-1, the J call TRBJ2-7; 12 nucleotides align to TRBD1. Looked up from germline, CDR1 is MGHDK and CDR2 is SYGVNS. There are 16 residues in the CDR3. Trimming at V came to 2 bases and at J to 6 bases, leaving 8 bases not matched to a gene. The CDR3 reads CASSETFRDRGLEQYF. The CDR3 DNA is TGTGCCAGCAGTGAAACTTTTAGGGACAGGGGGCTCGAGCAGTACTTC.

This chain connects TRBV5-6 to TRBJ2-1, with D maybe TRBD2 (5 bases). The CDR3 runs 14 residues. Trimming left V 1 base short and J 6 bases short, with 11 bases between. The germline V gene has CDR1 SGHDT and CDR2 YYEEEE. The CDR3 protein is CASSLSGFSNEQFF. The CDR3 region has the DNA TGTGCCAGCAGCTTGTCGGGGTTCAGCAATGAGCAGTTCTTC.

The chain carries TRBV4-2 and TRBJ1-1; a possible D gene is TRBD1 (5 bases). The V gene lost 6 bases and the J gene lost 4 bases, with 15 bases spanning the gap. The germline CDR1 and CDR2 sequences are LGHNA and YNFKEQ. The length of the CDR3 is 14 residues. CDR3 bases: TGTGCCAGCAGTACCTTGGGGCCGGGCACTGAAGCTTTCTTT. Translating gives CASSTLGPGTEAFF.

This chain uses TRBV10-2 with TRBJ2-7, with 8 bases fitting TRBD1. The CDR3 contains 13 residues. The trim removed 10 bases at V and 5 bases at J, leaving 10 bases unmatched. CDR1 is WSHSY, CDR2 SAAADI, per germline. The CDR3 DNA reads as TGCGCCAACGGTGGGACAGGTTGGGACGAGCAGTACTTC. Protein product: CANGGTGWDEQYF.

The genes are TRBV2 and TRBJ1-1; D call uncertain. Trimming took 4 bases from V and 0 from J, leaving 12 bases between them. Germline loops: CDR1 SNHLY, CDR2 FYNNEI. This CDR3 is built from 15 residues. The CDR3 sequence is CASSGTYSMNTEAFF. CDR3 DNA sequence: TGTGCCAGCAGTGGTACATACAGTATGAACACTGAAGCTTTCTTT. Using reference TRBV2 and TRBJ1-1 for the parts outside the CDR3, the full variable domain is EPEVTQTPSHQVTQMGQEVILRCVPISNHLYFYWYRQILGQKVEFLVSFYNNEISEKSEIFDDQFSVERPDGSNFTLKIRSTKLEDSAMYFCASSGTYSMNTEAFFGQGTRLTVV.

This clone was counted between two and nine times. The chain employs TRBV7-8 and TRBJ1-5; D is unresolved. The CDR3 is 16 residues long. Trimming shortened V by 1 base and J by 0 bases, and 10 bases separated the two germline ends. Germline V gives CDR1 SGHVS, CDR2 FQNEAQ. CDR3 loop: CASSLEAGYSNQPQHF. The CDR3 nucleotides are TGTGCCAGCAGCTTAGAGGCAGGCTATAGCAATCAGCCCCAGCATTTT.